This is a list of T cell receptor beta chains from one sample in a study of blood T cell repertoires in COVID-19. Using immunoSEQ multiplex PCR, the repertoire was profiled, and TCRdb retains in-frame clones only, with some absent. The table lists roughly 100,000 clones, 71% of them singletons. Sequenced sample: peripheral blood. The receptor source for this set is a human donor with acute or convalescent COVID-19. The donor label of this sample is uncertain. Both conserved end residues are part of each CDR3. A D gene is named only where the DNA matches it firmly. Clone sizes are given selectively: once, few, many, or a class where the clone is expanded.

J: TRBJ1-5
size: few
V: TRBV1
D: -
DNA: TGCACCAGCAGCCCTATTACAGGGGGCTCCAATCAGCCCCAGCATTTT
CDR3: CTSSPITGGSNQPQHF

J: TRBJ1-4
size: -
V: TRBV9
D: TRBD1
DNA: TGTGCCAGCAGCCATCGGACAGGCGCTAATGAAAAACTGTTTTTT
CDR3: CASSHRTGANEKLFF

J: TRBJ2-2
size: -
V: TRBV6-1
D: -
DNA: TGTGCCAGCAGTGATAGTGCGATCGGGGAGCTGTTTTTT
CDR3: CASSDSAIGELFF

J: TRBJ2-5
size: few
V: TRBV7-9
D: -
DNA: TGTGCCAGCAGCTTAGGCGTGCTGGGGAGCGCGACCCAGTACTTC
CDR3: CASSLGVLGSATQYF

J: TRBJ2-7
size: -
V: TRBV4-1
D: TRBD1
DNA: TGCGCCAGCAGCCAAGACACGGGACAGAGGTCCTACGAGCAGTACTTC
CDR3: CASSQDTGQRSYEQYF

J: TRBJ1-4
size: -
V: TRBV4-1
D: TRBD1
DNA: TGCGCCAGCAGGAGAGGACAGGGGTCTAGGGAAAAACTGTTTTTT
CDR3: CASRRGQGSREKLFF

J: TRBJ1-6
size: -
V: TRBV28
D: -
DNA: TGTGCCAGCAGCACCCCGGGATCACCCCTCCACTTT
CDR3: CASSTPGSPLHF

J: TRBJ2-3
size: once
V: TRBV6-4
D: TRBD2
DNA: TGTGCCAGCAGCCGGGCTAGCGGGGGAGATACGCAGTATTTT
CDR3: CASSRASGGDTQYF

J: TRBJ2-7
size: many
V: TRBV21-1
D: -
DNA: TGTGCCAGCAGCAAAGAGGGAGAACAGGGGGCCTACGAGCAGTACTTC
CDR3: CASSKEGEQGAYEQYF

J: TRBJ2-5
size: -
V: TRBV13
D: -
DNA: TGTGCCAGCAGTGTTCGCCGGTCATTGAAGACCCAGTACTTC
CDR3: CASSVRRSLKTQYF

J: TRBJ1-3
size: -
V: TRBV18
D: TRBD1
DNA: TGTGCCAGCTCACCCCGACAGGGTACAGGAAACACCATATATTTT
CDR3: CASSPRQGTGNTIYF

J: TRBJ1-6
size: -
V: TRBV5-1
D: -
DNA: TGCGCCAGCAGCGGCGGAGAGGGCTATAATTCACCCCTCCACTTT
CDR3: CASSGGEGYNSPLHF

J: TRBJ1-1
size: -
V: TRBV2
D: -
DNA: TGTGCCAGCAGGAGGGTGGGGGGCACTGAAGCTTTCTTT
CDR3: CASRRVGGTEAFF

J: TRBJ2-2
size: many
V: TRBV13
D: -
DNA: TGTGCCAGCAGCTTAGACACCACCGGGGAGCTGTTTTTT
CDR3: CASSLDTTGELFF

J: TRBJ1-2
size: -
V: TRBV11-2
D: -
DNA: TGTGCCAGCAGCCCGTTGGGCGTTTCTAACTATGGCTACACCTTC
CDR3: CASSPLGVSNYGYTF

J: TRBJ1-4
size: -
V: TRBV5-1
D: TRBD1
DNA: TGCGCCAGCAGCTTACTAGGGACAGTTGAAAAACTGTTTTTT
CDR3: CASSLLGTVEKLFF

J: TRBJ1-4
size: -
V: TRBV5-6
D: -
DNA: TGTGCCAGCAGCTTGTCAGGGCCCGGTGGAAAACTGTTTTTT
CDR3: CASSLSGPGGKLFF

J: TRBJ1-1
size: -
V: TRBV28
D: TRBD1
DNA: TGTGCCAGCAGTTTAACAGGGGGGGCTGCGGGTAACACTGAAGCTTTCTTT
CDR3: CASSLTGGAAGNTEAFF

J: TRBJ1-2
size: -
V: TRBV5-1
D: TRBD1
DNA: TGCGCCAGCAGCCCGACAGGGTTTGTCTATGGCTACACCTTC
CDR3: CASSPTGFVYGYTF

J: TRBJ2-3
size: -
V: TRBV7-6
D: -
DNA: TGTGCCAGCAGCTTATTCGTCGGAGGGGGGGGCGTTACAGATACGCAGTATTTT
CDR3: CASSLFVGGGGVTDTQYF

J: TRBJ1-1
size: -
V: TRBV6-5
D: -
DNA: TGTGCCAGCAGCTCTCTGGGGACACGGCTCACTGAAGCTTTCTTT
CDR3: CASSSLGTRLTEAFF

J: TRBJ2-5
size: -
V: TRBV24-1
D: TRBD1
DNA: TGTGCCACCAGTGATAACAGGGGGCTCAAGGGGACCCAGTACTTC
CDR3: CATSDNRGLKGTQYF

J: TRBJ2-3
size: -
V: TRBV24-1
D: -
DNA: TGTGCCACCAGTGACGATCAGGGTGCCCTCGGGGATACGCAGTATTTT
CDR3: CATSDDQGALGDTQYF